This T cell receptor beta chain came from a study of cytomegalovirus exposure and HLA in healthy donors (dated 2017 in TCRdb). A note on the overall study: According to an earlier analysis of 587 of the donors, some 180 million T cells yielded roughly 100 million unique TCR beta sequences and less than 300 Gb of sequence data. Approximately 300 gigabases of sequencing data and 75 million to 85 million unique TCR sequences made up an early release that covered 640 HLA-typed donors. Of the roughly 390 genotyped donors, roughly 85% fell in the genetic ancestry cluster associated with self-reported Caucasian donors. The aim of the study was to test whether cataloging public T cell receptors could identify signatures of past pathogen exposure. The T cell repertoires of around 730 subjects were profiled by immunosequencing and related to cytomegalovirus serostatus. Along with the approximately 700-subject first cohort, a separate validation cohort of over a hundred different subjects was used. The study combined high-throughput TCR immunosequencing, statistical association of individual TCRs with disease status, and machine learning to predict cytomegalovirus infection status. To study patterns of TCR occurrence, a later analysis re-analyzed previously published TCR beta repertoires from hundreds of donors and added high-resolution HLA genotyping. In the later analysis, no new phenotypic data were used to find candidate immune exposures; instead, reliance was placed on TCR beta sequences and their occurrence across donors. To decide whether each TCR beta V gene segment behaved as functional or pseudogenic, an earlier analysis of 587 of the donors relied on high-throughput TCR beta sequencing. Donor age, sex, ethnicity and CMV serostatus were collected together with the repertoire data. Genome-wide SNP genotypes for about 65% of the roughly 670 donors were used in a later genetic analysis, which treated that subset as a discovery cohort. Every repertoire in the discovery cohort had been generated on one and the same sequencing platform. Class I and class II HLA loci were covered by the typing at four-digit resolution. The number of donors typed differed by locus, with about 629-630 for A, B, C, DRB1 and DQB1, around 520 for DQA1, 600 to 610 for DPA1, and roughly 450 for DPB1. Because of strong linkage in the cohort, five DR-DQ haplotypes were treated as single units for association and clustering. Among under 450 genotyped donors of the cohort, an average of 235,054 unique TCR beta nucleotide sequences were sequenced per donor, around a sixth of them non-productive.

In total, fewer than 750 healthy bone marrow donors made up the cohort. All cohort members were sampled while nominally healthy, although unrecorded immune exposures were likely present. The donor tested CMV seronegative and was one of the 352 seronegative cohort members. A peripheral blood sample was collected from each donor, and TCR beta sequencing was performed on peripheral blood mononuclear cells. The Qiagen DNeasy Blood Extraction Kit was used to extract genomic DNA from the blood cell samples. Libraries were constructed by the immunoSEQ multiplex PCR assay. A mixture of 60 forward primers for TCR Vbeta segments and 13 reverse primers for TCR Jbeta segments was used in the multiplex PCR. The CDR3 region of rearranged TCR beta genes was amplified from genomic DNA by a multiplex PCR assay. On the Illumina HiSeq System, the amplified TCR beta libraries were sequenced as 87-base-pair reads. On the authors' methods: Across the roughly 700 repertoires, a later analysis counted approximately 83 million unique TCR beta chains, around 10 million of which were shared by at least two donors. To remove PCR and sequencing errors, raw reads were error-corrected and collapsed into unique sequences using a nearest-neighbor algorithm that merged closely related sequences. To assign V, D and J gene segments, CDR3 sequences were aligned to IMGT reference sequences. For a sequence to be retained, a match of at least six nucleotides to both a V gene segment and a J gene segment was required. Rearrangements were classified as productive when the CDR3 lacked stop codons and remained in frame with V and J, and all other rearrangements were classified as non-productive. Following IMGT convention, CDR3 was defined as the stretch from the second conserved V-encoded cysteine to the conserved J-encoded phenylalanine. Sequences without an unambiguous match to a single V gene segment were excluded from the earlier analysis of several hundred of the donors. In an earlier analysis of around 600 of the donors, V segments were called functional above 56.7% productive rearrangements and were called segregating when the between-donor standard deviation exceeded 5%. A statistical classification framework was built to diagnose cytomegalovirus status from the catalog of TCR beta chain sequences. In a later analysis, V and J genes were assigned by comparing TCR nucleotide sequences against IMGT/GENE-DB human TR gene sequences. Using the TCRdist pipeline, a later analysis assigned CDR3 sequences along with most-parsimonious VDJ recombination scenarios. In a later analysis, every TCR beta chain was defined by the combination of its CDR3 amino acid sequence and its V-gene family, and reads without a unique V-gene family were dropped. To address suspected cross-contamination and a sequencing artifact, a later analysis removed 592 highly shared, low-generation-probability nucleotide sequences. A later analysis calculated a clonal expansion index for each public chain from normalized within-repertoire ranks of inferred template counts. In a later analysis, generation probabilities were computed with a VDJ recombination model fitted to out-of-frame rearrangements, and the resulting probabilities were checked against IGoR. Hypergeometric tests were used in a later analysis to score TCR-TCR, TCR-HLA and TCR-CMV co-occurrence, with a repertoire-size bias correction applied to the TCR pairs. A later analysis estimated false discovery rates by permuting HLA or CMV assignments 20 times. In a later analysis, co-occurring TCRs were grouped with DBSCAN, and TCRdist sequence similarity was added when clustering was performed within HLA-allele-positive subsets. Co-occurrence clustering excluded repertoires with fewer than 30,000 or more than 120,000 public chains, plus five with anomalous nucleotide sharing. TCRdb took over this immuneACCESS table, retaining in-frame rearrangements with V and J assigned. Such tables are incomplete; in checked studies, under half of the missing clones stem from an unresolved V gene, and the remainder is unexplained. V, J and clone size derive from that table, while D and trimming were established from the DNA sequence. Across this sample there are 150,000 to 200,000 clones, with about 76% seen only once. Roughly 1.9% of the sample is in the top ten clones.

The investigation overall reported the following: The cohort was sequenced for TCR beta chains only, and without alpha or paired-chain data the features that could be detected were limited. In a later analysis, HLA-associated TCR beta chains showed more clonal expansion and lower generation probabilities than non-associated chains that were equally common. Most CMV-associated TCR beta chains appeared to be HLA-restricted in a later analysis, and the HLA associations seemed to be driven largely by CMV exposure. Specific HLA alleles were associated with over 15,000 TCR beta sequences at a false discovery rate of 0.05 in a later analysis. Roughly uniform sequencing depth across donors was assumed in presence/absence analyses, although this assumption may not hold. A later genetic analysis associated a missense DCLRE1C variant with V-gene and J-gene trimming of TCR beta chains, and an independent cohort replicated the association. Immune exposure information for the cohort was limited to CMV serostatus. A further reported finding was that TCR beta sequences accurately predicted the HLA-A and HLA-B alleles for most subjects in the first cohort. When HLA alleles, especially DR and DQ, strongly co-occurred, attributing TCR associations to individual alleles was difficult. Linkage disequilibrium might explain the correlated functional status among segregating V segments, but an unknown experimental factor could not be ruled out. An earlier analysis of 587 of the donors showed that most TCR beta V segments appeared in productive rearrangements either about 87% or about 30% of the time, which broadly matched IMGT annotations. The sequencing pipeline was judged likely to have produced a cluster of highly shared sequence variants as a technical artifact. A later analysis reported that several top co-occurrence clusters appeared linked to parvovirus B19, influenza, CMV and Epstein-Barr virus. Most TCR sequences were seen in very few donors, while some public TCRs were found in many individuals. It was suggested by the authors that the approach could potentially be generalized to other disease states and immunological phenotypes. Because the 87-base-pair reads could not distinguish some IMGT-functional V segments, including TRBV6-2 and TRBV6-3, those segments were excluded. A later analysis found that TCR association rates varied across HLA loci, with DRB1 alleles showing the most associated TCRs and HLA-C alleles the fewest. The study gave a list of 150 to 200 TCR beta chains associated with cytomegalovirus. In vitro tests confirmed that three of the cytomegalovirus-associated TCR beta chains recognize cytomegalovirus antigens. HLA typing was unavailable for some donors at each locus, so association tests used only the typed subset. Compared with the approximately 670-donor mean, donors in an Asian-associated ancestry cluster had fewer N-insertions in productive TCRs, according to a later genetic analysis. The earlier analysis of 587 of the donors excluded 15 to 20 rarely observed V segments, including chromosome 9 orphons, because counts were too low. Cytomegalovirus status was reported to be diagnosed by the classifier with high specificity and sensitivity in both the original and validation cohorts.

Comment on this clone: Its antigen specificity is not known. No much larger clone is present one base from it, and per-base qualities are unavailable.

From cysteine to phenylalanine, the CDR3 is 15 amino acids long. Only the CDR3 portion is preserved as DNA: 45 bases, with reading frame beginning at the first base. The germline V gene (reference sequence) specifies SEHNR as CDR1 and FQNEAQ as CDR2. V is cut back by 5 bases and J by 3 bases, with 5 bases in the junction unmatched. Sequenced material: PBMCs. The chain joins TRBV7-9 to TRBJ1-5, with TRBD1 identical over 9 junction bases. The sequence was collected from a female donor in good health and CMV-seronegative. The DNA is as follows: TGTGCCAGCAGCGCGACAGGGGGAATCAATCAGCCCCAGCATTTT. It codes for CASSATGGINQPQHF.